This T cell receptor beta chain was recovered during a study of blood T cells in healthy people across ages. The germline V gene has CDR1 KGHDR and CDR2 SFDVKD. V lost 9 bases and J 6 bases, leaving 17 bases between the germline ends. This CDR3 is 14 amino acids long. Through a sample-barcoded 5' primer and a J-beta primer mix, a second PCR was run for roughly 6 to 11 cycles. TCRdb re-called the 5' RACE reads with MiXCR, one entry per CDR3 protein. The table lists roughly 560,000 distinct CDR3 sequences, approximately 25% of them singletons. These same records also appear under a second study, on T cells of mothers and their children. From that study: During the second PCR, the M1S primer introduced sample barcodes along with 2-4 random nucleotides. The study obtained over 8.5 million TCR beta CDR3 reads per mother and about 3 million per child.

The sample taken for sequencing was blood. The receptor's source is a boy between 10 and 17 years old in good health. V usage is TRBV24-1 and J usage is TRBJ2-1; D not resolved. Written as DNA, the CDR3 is TGTGCCACCCGTGGTAGTGCAGACTTCAATGAGCAGTTCTTC. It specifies CATRGSADFNEQFF.